This T cell receptor (beta chain) is drawn from a study of early T cells in non-severe SARS-CoV-2 infection (dated by TCRdb to the early 2020s). A note on the overall study: Bulk RNA from unsorted whole blood was used for TCR sequencing, so alpha and beta chains could not be paired.

Preparation of the library involved 5' RACE. The sequencer listed for this sample is NextSeq 500. To correct for sequencing error and PCR bias, the TCR library protocol tagged individual cDNA molecules with unique molecular identifiers. TCR alpha and beta chains were both sequenced, and the abundances of alpha and beta sequences in each sample were closely correlated with each other. The authors' pipeline ran thus. Decombinator V4 was used to annotate TCR sequences for V gene, J gene and CDR3. TCRs were defined as expanded if a significant change between any two time points was detected under a Poisson model with p below 0.0001. TCR abundances were normalised to the total number of TCRs sequenced per sample and expressed as counts per million. TRAV1-2 paired with TRAJ12, TRAJ20 or TRAJ33 defined MAIT TCRs, while TRAV10 paired with TRAJ18 defined iNKT TCRs. A search of VDJdb, accessed on 1 November 2021, was run for TCRs annotated to CMV, EBV and SARS-CoV-2, with TCRs annotated for multiple antigens excluded. In TCRdb, the public reads were trimmed at Q25 with fastp and aligned with MiXCR, with productive beta chains retained. Each entry is one CDR3 protein sequence, shown with its most common DNA and genes. Here the V and J calls rest on TCRdb's processing, not on the authors' analysis. In this sample the table shows around 67,000 distinct CDR3 sequences, about 10% of which occur a single time. The ten biggest clones cover almost 6.5% of the sample.

This was a case-control study nested in a cohort of healthcare workers in London, UK, who had nasopharyngeal swab PCR tests and blood samples taken every week. Between 23 and 31 March 2020, the week of the UK lockdown, healthcare workers were enrolled and then followed up weekly for as long as 16 weeks. About this clonotype: It lacks a known antigen. Within one base of it there is no much larger clone, and no base qualities were kept.

The research as a whole found: VDJdb matching was skewed toward anti-spike CD8 responses and likely underestimated virus-specific expansions, missing private and CD4 specificities.

Via the germline V gene, CDR1 is SGHTA and CDR2 FQGTGA. V is pared back by 6 bases and J by 1 base, with 12 bases lying between the germline termini. Spanning cysteine to phenylalanine, the CDR3 consists of 14 amino acids. Of the read, only the CDR3 DNA is kept; its 42 bases are in frame from base 1. Specimen: whole blood. The clonotype was recovered from an adult who was a healthcare worker with PCR-confirmed SARS-CoV-2 infection or an uninfected control (not recorded which). The rearranged segments are TRBV7-3 and TRBJ1-1, with no reliable assignment of the D segment. The CDR3 loop reads CASRLPNPNTEAFF. The DNA sequence is given as TGTGCCAGCAGACTCCCTAACCCGAACACTGAAGCTTTCTTT.